This entry features one T cell receptor beta chain sequence. Germline V gives CDR1 MNHNS, CDR2 SASEGT. This CDR3 comprises 17 residues. The ends were cut back, 4 bases at V and 0 bases at J, with 16 bases in the middle. The data stem from a study of blood T cell repertoires in COVID-19. Across the study: The study drew acute and convalescent COVID-19 samples from the United States, Italy and Spain. PBMCs, B-cell-depleted T cells, or T cells provided the cDNA or gDNA that made up the material.

Before they entered the study, exposed participants had met a COVID-19 case within 2 weeks. TCRdb's table, derived via immunoSEQ multiplex PCR, lists solely in-frame clones and lacks some. The sample contains 250,000 to 300,000 clones, 80% to 90% of which appear only once. The sequenced sample consisted of PBMCs or T cells enriched from blood (not recorded which). The TCR sequence derives from a woman in her 50s who had been exposed to COVID-19. The chain combines TRBV6-1 with TRBJ2-1, with D possibly matching TRBD2 (5 bases). The CDR3 spells CASSASPIGSSYNEQFF. The DNA for the CDR3 is TGTGCCAGCAGTGCATCCCCAATAGGGAGCTCCTACAATGAGCAGTTCTTC.